This TCR beta chain originates from a study of shared clonotypes between healthy human individuals. Recent vaccinations or acute infections were absent in the healthy HIV-negative adult donors. The CDR3 runs 15 residues. Germline V gene data show CDR1 as SGHDN and CDR2 as FVKESK. Germline trimming cut 2 bases from V and 1 base from J; bases unmatched to any gene: 2. Assay: immunoSEQ multiplex PCR; the TCRdb copy retains only in-frame clones and omits some. The table has about 1.5 million clones, 95% to 99% seen once; the top ten hold roughly 0.4%. This sequence originates from a man aged 25-40 years in good health. The sample consisted of naive CD4+ T cells sorted from blood. Subset described: CD45RA+ positively selected. This chain connects TRBV14 to TRBJ2-4; 7 bases map to TRBD1. The CDR3 DNA reads as TGTGCCAGCAGCCAACTGGGACAGGCCAAAAACATTCAGTACTTC. It specifies CASSQLGQAKNIQYF. Together with reference TRBV14 and TRBJ2-4, the CDR3 gives the full variable domain: EAGVTQFPSHSVIEKGQTVTLRCDPISGHDNLYWYRRVMGKEIKFLLHFVKESKQDESGMPNNRFLAERTGGTYSTLKVQPAELEDSGVYFCASSQLGQAKNIQYFGAGTRLSVL.